A selection of T cell receptor beta chains follows, all from one sample in a study of OX40 agonist ivuxolimab in advanced cancers. Produced via immunoSEQ multiplex PCR; TCRdb's table is partial and in-frame only. The sample records tens of thousands of clones, 80% to 90% being singletons. This sample comprised CD4+ or CD8+ T cells sorted from blood, obtained in a trial of the OX40 agonist ivuxolimab. The receptors come from an adult with an advanced solid tumor such as melanoma, head and neck, liver or kidney cancer. The CDR3 runs from the conserved cysteine through the conserved F or W. The D gene is left open where the match is weak. Clone size is given for some rows only: seen once, a few or many times, or a class if the clone is expanded.

j_call clone_size v_call d_call cdr3_nt cdr3_aa
TRBJ1-5 few TRBV19 TRBD1 TGTGCCAGTACCCCGAGGACAGGAGATAGCAATCAGCCCCAGCATTTT CASTPRTGDSNQPQHF
TRBJ2-3 NA TRBV18 NA TGTGCCAGCTCACCAGGCGTTACAGATACGCAGTATTTT CASSPGVTDTQYF
TRBJ2-1 NA TRBV30 TRBD2 TGTGCCTGGAGTGGACTAGCGGGAGTGAATGAGCAGTTCTTC CAWSGLAGVNEQFF
TRBJ2-5 NA TRBV2 NA TGTGCCAGCAGGATCGGCTTCACTCAAGAGACCCAGTACTTC CASRIGFTQETQYF
TRBJ2-2 NA TRBV5-1 NA TGCGCCAGCAGCCAGAGGGAATCCGGGGAGCTGTTTTTT CASSQRESGELFF
TRBJ1-2 NA TRBV4-1 TRBD1 TGCGCCAGCAGCCAAGCAGAGAGCAGGGGGTCCTACACCTTC CASSQAESRGSYTF
TRBJ1-3 NA TRBV5-1 NA TGCGCCAGCAGCTTGGTAGAGGCCCGTGGAAACACCATATATTTT CASSLVEARGNTIYF
TRBJ2-7 NA TRBV4-2 TRBD1 TGTGCCAGCAGCCAACGGGACAGGAGCTCCTACGAGCAGTACTTC CASSQRDRSSYEQYF
TRBJ1-6 NA TRBV30 NA TGTGCCTGGAAAGTAAGGAGGGCCTATAATTCACCCCTCCACTTT CAWKVRRAYNSPLHF
TRBJ1-2 NA TRBV7-3 TRBD1 TGTGCCAGCAGCTTAAATACAGGGGCTAACTATGGCTACACCTTC CASSLNTGANYGYTF
TRBJ2-5 NA TRBV2 NA TGTGCCAGCAGCTTGGGAGAGACCCAGTACTTC CASSLGETQYF
TRBJ2-7 NA TRBV14 TRBD2 TGTGCCAGCAGCCACGCCGGGCTAGCGGAGGCGCAGTACTTC CASSHAGLAEAQYF
TRBJ2-3 NA TRBV27 NA TGTGCCAGCCGCACTCTAGATACGCAGTATTTT CASRTLDTQYF
TRBJ2-7 NA TRBV18 NA TGTGCCAGCTCCACCACGACAGTGAAATCCTACGAGCAGTACTTC CASSTTTVKSYEQYF
TRBJ1-2 NA TRBV21-1 NA TGTGCCAGCAGCAAAGCGCTGGAGGGACATAACCAGAGGGGCTACACCTTC CASSKALEGHNQRGYTF
TRBJ2-7 once TRBV20-1 NA TGCAGTGCTAGAGAGGTGGAGCAGTACTTC CSAREVEQYF
TRBJ2-7 NA TRBV9 NA TGTGCCAGCAGCGTTACTAGCCACGACGAGCAGTACTTC CASSVTSHDEQYF
TRBJ2-1 NA TRBV7-8 TRBD2 TGTGCCAGCAGCTTTAGCGGGGGCTACAATGAGCAGTTCTTC CASSFSGGYNEQFF
TRBJ1-4 once TRBV9 NA TGTGCCAGCAGCGTAAAGGGCGCTAATGAAAAACTGTTTTTT CASSVKGANEKLFF
TRBJ1-5 NA TRBV5-6 NA TGTGCCAGCAGCTTGTTCGGGGAGGGGAGAGGCAATCAGCCCCAGCATTTT CASSLFGEGRGNQPQHF
TRBJ2-2 NA TRBV28 TRBD2 TGTGCCAGCAGCGAAAGTCTAGCGGGAGTCGGCGACACCGGGGAGCTGTTTTTT CASSESLAGVGDTGELFF
TRBJ1-1 NA TRBV28 NA TGTGCCGTGGGGGGGTACACTGAAGCTTTCTTT CAVGGYTEAFF
TRBJ1-1 NA TRBV27 NA TGTGCCAGCAGTTCTCCGGGACACCCGAACACTGAAGCTTTCTTT CASSSPGHPNTEAFF
TRBJ2-2 NA TRBV11-3 NA TGTGCCAGCAGCTTGGCCTACGGGGAGCTGTTTTTT CASSLAYGELFF
TRBJ1-4 few TRBV7-8 TRBD1 TGTGCCAGCAGCGACCCGACAGGGTTTGAAAAACTGTTTTTT CASSDPTGFEKLFF
TRBJ1-1 NA TRBV6-5 NA TGTGCCAGCAGTTATGCGCTAATGAACACTGAAGCTTTCTTT CASSYALMNTEAFF
TRBJ1-3 NA TRBV2 TRBD1 TGTGCCAGCAGGAGGGGGCCGGGGAACACCATATATTTT CASRRGPGNTIYF
TRBJ1-2 NA TRBV6-6 NA TGTGCCAGCAGGATTCGGACCGAAGGAGGCTACACCTTC CASRIRTEGGYTF
TRBJ2-2 NA TRBV5-1 NA TGCGCCAGCAGCGTGCAACCGGGACTTAACACCGGGGAGCTGTTTTTT CASSVQPGLNTGELFF
TRBJ2-4 NA TRBV27 TRBD2 TGTGCCAGCAGTTACAGCGGGAGGGCCTGGGACAAAAACATTCAGTACTTC CASSYSGRAWDKNIQYF
TRBJ2-7 once TRBV2 TRBD1 TGTGCCAGCAGCTTGGACAGGGGCGGTGCCTACGAGCAGTACTTC CASSLDRGGAYEQYF
TRBJ2-1 NA TRBV4-1 NA TGCGCCAGCAGCCGAGGATCTAGCGCCCAGGGCGAGCAGTTCTTC CASSRGSSAQGEQFF
TRBJ1-5 NA TRBV19 NA TGTGCCAGTAGCCGGGGCCCAAATAGCAATCAGCCCCAGCATTTT CASSRGPNSNQPQHF
TRBJ2-7 NA TRBV11-2 NA TGTGCCAGCAGCTTAGATTGGACAGCCTACGAGCAGTACTTC CASSLDWTAYEQYF